A single T cell receptor beta chain is shown here with its context. The target antigen is unknown. This CDR3 spans 14 amino acids. The V gene's germline CDR1 is SEHNR and CDR2 FQNEAQ (reference sequence). The V and J ends lost 5 bases and 2 bases respectively, with 10 bases between them. TCRdb used MiXCR to reprocess the 5' RACE reads, holding one entry per CDR3 protein. This sample yields about 13,000 distinct CDR3 sequences, of which under 25% are seen a single time; around 45% belongs to the top ten. This entry comes from a study of T-cell memory formation after mild COVID-19. Looking at the study overall: Each donor largely had its own TCR clusters.

Study outcomes and limitations: Balance between CD4 and CD8 was seen in clones contracting day 15 to 85, and a CD4+ lean was seen in later expanders. CD4+ contracting clones were found mainly in CM and EM, and CD8+ ones in EMRA.

This TCR derives from an adult woman who had mild COVID-19 (a few samples of this study predate the infection). Cell type and time point are not known. The V call is TRBV7-9, the J call TRBJ1-5; no definite D call. Source material: PBMCs or a T cell subset sorted from them (not recorded which). CDR3 loop: CASSTAGGNQPQHF. CDR3 DNA sequence: TGTGCCAGCAGCACCGCGGGCGGCAATCAGCCCCAGCATTTT.